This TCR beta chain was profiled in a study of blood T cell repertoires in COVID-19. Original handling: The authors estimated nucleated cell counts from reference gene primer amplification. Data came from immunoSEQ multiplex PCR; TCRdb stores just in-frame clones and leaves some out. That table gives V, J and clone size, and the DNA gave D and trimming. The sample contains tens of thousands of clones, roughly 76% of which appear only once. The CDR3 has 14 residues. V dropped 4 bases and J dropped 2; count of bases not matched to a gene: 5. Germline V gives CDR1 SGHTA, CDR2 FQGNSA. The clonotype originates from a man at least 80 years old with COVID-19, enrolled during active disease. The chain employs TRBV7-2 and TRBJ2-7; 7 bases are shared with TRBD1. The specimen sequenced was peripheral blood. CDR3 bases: TGTGCCAGCAGCTCCTGGACAGGACCCTACGAGCAGTACTTC. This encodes CASSSWTGPYEQYF.